The clone carrying this T cell receptor (beta chain) was counted only a few times. V was pared by 2 bases and J by 1 base, with 5 bases between. Germline CDR1 SGHAT, CDR2 FQNNGV. The CDR3 runs 13 residues. Clones were read by immunoSEQ multiplex PCR, and TCRdb kept only the in-frame ones, dropping some. The repertoire includes 110,000 to 150,000 clones, 79% of them detected once, and 9.5% to 15% sits in the top ten. The data originate from a study of cytotoxic CD8 clonotypes in ibrutinib-treated CLL. The receptor was isolated from a human donor with chronic lymphocytic leukemia. Source: PBMCs, taken after 12 months of ibrutinib treatment. V usage is TRBV11-2 and J usage is TRBJ1-1, with unresolved D. CDR3 amino acids: CASSLSKNTEAFF. For the CDR3, the DNA is TGTGCCAGCAGCTTATCCAAGAACACTGAAGCTTTCTTT.